Listed here are 29 T cell receptor beta chains from one sample, sequenced in a study of response to subunit inactivated influenza vaccine. TCRdb re-called the RT-PCR reads with MiXCR, one entry per CDR3 protein. Of hundreds of thousands of distinct CDR3 sequences detected, about 25% appear once; the ten largest clones hold 1.9%. This sample comprised CD4+ T cells sorted from PBMCs, obtained less than 6 days after vaccination. All receptors come from a man aged 50-59 years who received an inactivated influenza vaccine.

This rearrangement joins TRBV6-6 to TRBJ2-7; 8 bases fit TRBD2. Germline trimming cut 5 bases from V and 4 bases from J; bases unmatched to any gene: 4. CDR3 size: 13 residues. CDR1 is MNHNY, CDR2 SVGAGI, per germline (reference sequence). The CDR3 here is CASSRTSWYEQYF. DNA for the CDR3: TGTGCCAGCAGTCGGACTAGCTGGTACGAGCAGTACTTC.

This clonotype has more than one count but fewer than ten. CDR3 loop: CATTGVYGYTF. The CDR3 region has the DNA TGTGCCACAACAGGGGTCTATGGCTACACCTTC. The rearrangement uses TRBV7-2 and TRBJ1-2; TRBD1 aligns across 7 bases. With 10 bases clipped from V and 4 bases from J, the junction kept 3 bases outside the gene matches. This CDR3 comprises 11 residues. Germline lookup yields CDR1 SGHTA and CDR2 FQGNSA.

This clonotype appeared a single time. The genes are TRBV21-1 and TRBJ2-3; the D segment call TRBD1 is taken from the table without a DNA check. TRBV21-1 is listed as a pseudogene. The CDR3 has 13 amino acids. The DNA of the CDR3 is TGTGCCAGCAGCAAAGGACCGGGGGATACGCAGTATTTT. The encoded protein is CASSKGPGDTQYF.

The chain combines TRBV5-5 with TRBJ2-1, with D possibly matching TRBD2 (5 bases). The CDR3 loop spans 15 amino acids. The germline gives CDR1 SGHKS, CDR2 YYEKEE (reference sequence). The V end was cut by 4 bases, the J end by 1 base, with 12 bases between. Here the CDR3 reads CASSKPGMSYNEQFF. CDR3 coding DNA: TGTGCCAGCAGCAAGCCCGGGATGTCCTACAATGAGCAGTTCTTC. Together with reference TRBV5-5 and TRBJ2-1, the CDR3 gives the full variable domain: DAGVTQSPTHLIKTRGQQVTLRCSPISGHKSVSWYQQVLGQGPQFIFQYYEKEERGRGNFPDRFSARQFPNYSSELNVNALLLGDSALYLCASSKPGMSYNEQFFGPGTRLTVL.

The chain couples TRBV20-1 to TRBJ1-1, with D hard to call. Germline V gene lookup returns CDR1 DFQATT and CDR2 SNEGSKA (reference sequence). Deletions cut 3 bases from V and 1 base from J, with 12 bases between. This CDR3 contains 14 residues. CDR3 sequence reads: CSARVSTKNTEAFF. The CDR3 coding sequence is TGCAGTGCTAGGGTAAGCACGAAGAACACTGAAGCTTTCTTT.

This clonotype was seen ten or more times. The chain has TRBV6-2 or TRBV6-3 and TRBJ2-7; the D is unclear. The germline V gene encodes CDR1 MNHEY and CDR2 SVGEGT. Trimming took off 2 bases at V and 2 bases at J, with 13 bases between the two ends. The CDR3 totals 15 residues. CDR3 DNA: TGTGCCAGCAGTTACGGCACTTCGTCTACCTACGAGCAGTACTTC. Its translation: CASSYGTSSTYEQYF.

This clonotype was detected a few times. V is TRBV3-1 and J is TRBJ1-2; no clear D gene. The CDR3 extends over 12 amino acids. In germline, CDR1 is LGHDT, CDR2 YNNKEL (reference sequence). V was shortened by 4 bases and J by 8 bases, with 11 bases between the two germline ends. The CDR3 here is CASSRSGGGYTF. The CDR3 nucleotides read TGTGCCAGCAGCCGCTCGGGTGGCGGCTACACCTTC.

This sequence joins TRBV5-1 and TRBJ1-2; perhaps TRBD1 as D (5 bases). The germline gives CDR1 SGHRS, CDR2 YFSETQ. The germline V and J ends were trimmed by 0 bases and 6 bases, with 15 bases remaining between them. The CDR3 loop spans 15 amino acids. For the CDR3, the DNA is TGCGCCAGCAGCTTGGCCCAGCGTCAGGGCAATGGCTACACCTTC. Protein sequence: CASSLAQRQGNGYTF.

This sequence joins TRBV6-1 and TRBJ2-1; D may be TRBD1 or TRBD2 (5 bases each). The V end lost 6 bases, the J end lost 0 bases, and 6 bases lay between the germline ends. This CDR3 region has 13 residues. Germline values: CDR1 MNHNS, CDR2 SASEGT. CDR3 protein: CASRGPSYNEQFF. The CDR3, as DNA: TGTGCCAGCAGGGGACCCTCCTACAATGAGCAGTTCTTC.

The genes are TRBV7-8 and TRBJ2-1, with TRBD2 matching 7 bases. J gave up 2 bases and V 5 bases, and 12 bases lay outside the gene matches. Germline lookup yields CDR1 SGHVS and CDR2 FQNEAQ. The CDR3 is made up of 17 amino acids. The CDR3 DNA follows: TGTGCCAGCAGCCCACCTGTGGGCGGGGGAGCCTACAATGAGCAGTTCTTC. It yields the protein CASSPPVGGGAYNEQFF.

The sample holds a few counts of this clonotype. This chain links TRBV27 with TRBJ2-7, with TRBD2 as a possible D gene (6 bases). Trimming shortened V by 5 bases and J by 1 base, and 15 bases separated the two germline ends. Germline loops: CDR1 MNHEY, CDR2 SMNVEV (reference sequence). The CDR3 has 15 amino acids. CDR3 residues: CASSAAGLGSYEQYF. CDR3 DNA: TGTGCCAGCAGTGCCGCGGGACTGGGGTCCTACGAGCAGTACTTC.

This sequence joins TRBV7-2 and TRBJ2-1; no firm D call. Deletions cut 5 bases from V and 11 bases from J, with 16 bases between. The germline gives CDR1 SGHTA, CDR2 FQGNSA. The CDR3 covers 13 residues. This CDR3 is CASSPERTGQQFF. The CDR3 DNA sequence: TGTGCCAGCAGCCCAGAGAGAACCGGGCAGCAGTTCTTC.

This clonotype was detected only a few times. The CDR3 reads CASSLENIFQETQYF. CDR3 in DNA: TGTGCCAGCAGCTTAGAGAACATCTTTCAAGAGACCCAGTACTTC. The J gene is TRBJ2-5, the V gene TRBV7-8, with D uncertain. The CDR3 runs 15 residues. Trimming removed 1 base at V and 2 bases at J, with 11 bases between. Germline V gene sequence: CDR1 SGHVS, CDR2 FQNEAQ.

The V and J genes are TRBV6-2 or TRBV6-3 and TRBJ2-1, with TRBD2 matching over 13 bases. Trimming at V came to 2 bases and at J to 9 bases, leaving 16 bases not matched to a gene. This CDR3 contains 19 residues. From germline, CDR1 is MNHEY and CDR2 SVGEGT. Here the CDR3 reads CASSYERRSGLAGVGEQFF. CDR3 nucleotides: TGTGCCAGCAGTTACGAGAGAAGGTCCGGACTAGCGGGAGTAGGTGAGCAGTTCTTC.

This rearrangement joins TRBV9 to TRBJ2-7; the match to TRBD1 covers 9 bases. CDR1 is SGDLS and CDR2 is YYNGEE in the germline V gene. CDR3 length: 16 residues. V lost 2 bases, J lost 3 bases, and 9 bases stayed unmatched. The CDR3 region has the DNA TGTGCCAGCAGCGTGGGACAGGGAATCAGTGTCTACGAGCAGTACTTC. Its protein is CASSVGQGISVYEQYF.

DNA of the CDR3: TGTGCCAGCAGCTTAGTTGGCAGCTCCCGCACAGATACGCAGTATTTT. Protein sequence: CASSLVGSSRTDTQYF. The chain combines TRBV11-2 with TRBJ2-3; D unresolved. Germline assignment: CDR1 SGHAT and CDR2 FQNNGV. The CDR3 is 16 residues long. V was shortened by 1 base and J by 1 base, with 12 bases between the two germline ends.

For the CDR3, the DNA is TGTGCCAGCAGTTGGGGGGACCCCAATCAGCCCCAGCATTTT. It translates to CASSWGDPNQPQHF. V gene TRBV6-5 combines with J gene TRBJ1-5; possibly TRBD1 for D (5 bases). The V end lost 4 bases, the J end lost 3 bases, and 10 bases lay between the germline ends. CDR1 and CDR2 from the germline V gene are MNHEY and SVGAGI. The CDR3 sequence is 14 residues long.

This clonotype occurred a few times. The rearrangement links TRBV10-3 to TRBJ1-5; D gene uncertain. The ends were cut back, 2 bases at V and 3 bases at J, with 2 bases in the middle. The CDR3 runs to 12 residues. Germline values: CDR1 ENHRY, CDR2 SYGVKD. CDR3 in amino acids: CAISEVNQPQHF. CDR3 coding DNA: TGTGCCATCAGTGAGGTCAATCAGCCCCAGCATTTT.

This clonotype was picked up a small number of times. The rearrangement links TRBV20-1 to TRBJ2-2; TRBD2 matches 9 bases. Per germline, CDR1 DFQATT and CDR2 SNEGSKA (reference sequence). The CDR3 contains 15 residues. With 3 bases clipped from V and 3 bases from J, the junction kept 5 bases outside the gene matches. CDR3 bases: TGCAGTGCTAGTGACCTAGCGGGGTACACCGGGGAGCTGTTTTTT. This translates into CSASDLAGYTGELFF.

This chain joins TRBV7-2 and TRBJ2-1, with a tentative D call TRBD1 (7 bases). Trimming left V 6 bases short and J 7 bases short, with 19 bases between. CDR1 is SGHTA, CDR2 FQGNSA, per germline. CDR3 length: 15 amino acids. The chain's CDR3 is CASSSHYRGGNEQFF. The CDR3, as DNA: TGTGCCAGCAGTTCACATTACAGGGGAGGAAATGAGCAGTTCTTC.

The DNA for the CDR3 is TGCGCCAGCAGCGTAATACGGGACGCCCCGGGAAAACTGTTTTTT. The encoded protein is CASSVIRDAPGKLFF. The V and J genes are TRBV4-1 and TRBJ1-4; a possible D gene is TRBD1 (5 bases). Germline V gene data show CDR1 as MGHRA and CDR2 as YSYEKL. With 5 bases removed from V and 10 bases from J, the gap between germline ends came to 20 bases. The CDR3 length is 15 residues.

This chain uses TRBV5-1 with TRBJ1-3; 7 bases are shared with TRBD1. In germline, CDR1 is SGHRS, CDR2 YFSETQ. The CDR3 is 14 residues long. The trim removed 4 bases at V and 6 bases at J, leaving 7 bases unmatched. CDR3 residues: CASSKGQKQNTIYF. CDR3 coding DNA: TGCGCCAGCAGCAAGGGACAGAAGCAAAACACCATATATTTT.

The V gene is TRBV20-1, the J gene TRBJ2-1; 10 bases agree with TRBD2. The germline V gene encodes CDR1 DFQATT and CDR2 SNEGSKA (reference sequence). There are 17 residues in the CDR3. J lost 3 bases, V lost 3 bases, and 11 bases had no gene match. The CDR3 here is CSASGHTSGENYNEQFF. As DNA, the CDR3 is TGCAGTGCTAGTGGGCATACTAGCGGGGAGAACTACAATGAGCAGTTCTTC.

The V gene is TRBV5-1, the J gene TRBJ2-6; D gene unclear. Per the germline V gene, CDR1 is SGHRS and CDR2 is YFSETQ. Trimming removed 4 bases from V and 4 bases from J, with 6 bases in between. This CDR3 comprises 13 residues. DNA of the CDR3: TGCGCCAGCAGCGCGGTAGGGGCCAACGTCCTGACTTTC. Its translation: CASSAVGANVLTF. The complete variable domain, with remaining parts taken from reference TRBV5-1 and TRBJ2-6, reads KAGVTQTPRYLIKTRGQQVTLSCSPISGHRSVSWYQQTPGQGLQFLFEYFSETQRNKGNFPGRFSGRQFSNSRSEMNVSTLELGDSALYLCASSAVGANVLTFGAGSRLTVL.

This clonotype has just a few counts. The chain couples TRBV7-2 to TRBJ1-1; 7 bases match TRBD1. This CDR3 has 13 amino acids. Germline CDR1 reads SGHTA; CDR2 reads FQGNSA. V was clipped by 4 bases and J by 3 bases; unmatched bases: 2. CDR3 sequence reads: CASSSGTDTEAFF. The DNA for the CDR3 is TGTGCCAGCAGCTCCGGGACAGACACTGAAGCTTTCTTT.

In its sample, this clonotype was seen once. This chain joins TRBV25-1 and TRBJ2-7; 8 bases align to TRBD2. Germline loops: CDR1 MGHDK, CDR2 SYGVNS. V was clipped by 4 bases and J by 4 bases; unmatched bases: 6. The CDR3 is 14 amino acids. CDR3 loop: CASSARGGPYEQYF. CDR3 bases: TGTGCCAGCAGTGCTCGGGGGGGACCTTACGAGCAGTACTTC.

The V and J genes are TRBV29-1 and TRBJ2-4, with 7 bases fitting TRBD2. CDR3 length equals 15 residues. CDR1 SQVTM and CDR2 ANQGSEA come from the germline V gene. V shed 7 bases, J shed 8 bases, and the junction held 17 bases outside the gene matches. The CDR3, as DNA: TGCAGCGCCGGTGGGCTAGCGGTGTCAGGGTACATTCAGTACTTC. As protein: CSAGGLAVSGYIQYF.

The chain couples TRBV2 to TRBJ2-7; the D is unclear. Germline V gene sequence: CDR1 SNHLY, CDR2 FYNNEI. The CDR3 has 14 amino acids. The V gene lost 3 bases and the J gene lost 0 bases, with 9 bases spanning the gap. In DNA, the CDR3 is TGTGCCAGCAGTGAGGGCTACAGCTCCTACGAGCAGTACTTC. Its protein product is CASSEGYSSYEQYF. Drawing the rest from reference TRBV2 and TRBJ2-7, the complete variable domain is EPEVTQTPSHQVTQMGQEVILRCVPISNHLYFYWYRQILGQKVEFLVSFYNNEISEKSEIFDDQFSVERPDGSNFTLKIRSTKLEDSAMYFCASSEGYSSYEQYFGPGTRLTVT.

This clonotype appeared many times. This chain links TRBV12-3 or TRBV12-4 with TRBJ2-4; D not certain. Trimming removed 5 bases from V and 4 bases from J, with 6 bases in between. There are 12 residues in the CDR3. The CDR3 protein is CASSTLKNIQYF. The DNA of the CDR3 is TGTGCCAGCAGTACCTTAAAAAACATTCAGTACTTC.